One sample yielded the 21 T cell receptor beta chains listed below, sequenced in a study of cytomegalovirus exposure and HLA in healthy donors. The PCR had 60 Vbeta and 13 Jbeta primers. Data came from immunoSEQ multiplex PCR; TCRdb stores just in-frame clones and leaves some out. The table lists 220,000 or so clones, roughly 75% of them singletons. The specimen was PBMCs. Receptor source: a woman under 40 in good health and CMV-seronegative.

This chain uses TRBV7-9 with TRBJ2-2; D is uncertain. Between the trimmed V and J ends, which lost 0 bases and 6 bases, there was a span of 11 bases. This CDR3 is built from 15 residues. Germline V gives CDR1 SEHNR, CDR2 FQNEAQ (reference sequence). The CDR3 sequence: CASSLALPSAGELFF. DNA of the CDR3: TGTGCCAGCAGCTTAGCGCTCCCCAGCGCCGGGGAGCTGTTTTTT.

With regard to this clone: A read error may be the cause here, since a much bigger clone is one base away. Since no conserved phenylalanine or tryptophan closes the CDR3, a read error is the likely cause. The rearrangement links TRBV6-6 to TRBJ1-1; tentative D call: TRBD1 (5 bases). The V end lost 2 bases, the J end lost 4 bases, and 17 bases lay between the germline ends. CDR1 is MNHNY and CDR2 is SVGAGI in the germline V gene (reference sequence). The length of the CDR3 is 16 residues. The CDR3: CASSYEAGRVGTEAFL. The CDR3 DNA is TGTGCCAGCAGTTACGAAGCAGGGAGGGTGGGCACTGAAGCTTTCTTG.

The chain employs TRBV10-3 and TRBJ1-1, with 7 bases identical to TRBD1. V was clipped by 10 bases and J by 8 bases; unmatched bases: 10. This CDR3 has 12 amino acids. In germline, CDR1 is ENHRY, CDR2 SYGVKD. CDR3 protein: CATRGQVEEAFF. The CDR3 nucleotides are TGTGCCACACGCGGACAGGTCGAAGAAGCTTTCTTT.

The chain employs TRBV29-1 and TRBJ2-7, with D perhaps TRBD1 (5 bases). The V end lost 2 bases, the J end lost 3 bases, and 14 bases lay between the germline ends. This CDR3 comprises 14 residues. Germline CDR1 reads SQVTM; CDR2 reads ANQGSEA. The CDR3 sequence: CSVELAGLNYEQYF. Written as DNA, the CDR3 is TGCAGCGTTGAACTGGCAGGGCTTAACTACGAGCAGTACTTC.

The CDR3 loop reads CATSKRTGSNTGELFF. CDR3 nucleotides: TGTGCCACCAGTAAAAGGACAGGTTCGAACACCGGGGAGCTGTTTTTT. The rearrangement uses TRBV15 and TRBJ2-2; 7 bases are a match to TRBD1. The CDR3 runs to 16 residues. Trimming removed 6 bases from V and 0 bases from J; junction bases left unmatched: 7. Germline assignment: CDR1 LNHNV and CDR2 YYDKDF (reference sequence).

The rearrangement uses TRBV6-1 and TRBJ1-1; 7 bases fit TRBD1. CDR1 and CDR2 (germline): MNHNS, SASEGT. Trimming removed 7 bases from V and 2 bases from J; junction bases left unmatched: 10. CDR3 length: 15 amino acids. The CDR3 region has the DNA TGTGCCAGCACCTATACAAGGACAGGAAACACTGAAGCTTTCTTT. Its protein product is CASTYTRTGNTEAFF.

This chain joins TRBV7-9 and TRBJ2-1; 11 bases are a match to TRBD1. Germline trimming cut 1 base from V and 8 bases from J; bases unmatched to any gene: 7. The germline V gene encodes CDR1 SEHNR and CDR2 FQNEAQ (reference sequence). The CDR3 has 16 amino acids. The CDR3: CASSLGGTGGGDEQFF. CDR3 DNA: TGTGCCAGCAGCTTAGGGGGGACAGGGGGTGGCGATGAGCAGTTCTTC.

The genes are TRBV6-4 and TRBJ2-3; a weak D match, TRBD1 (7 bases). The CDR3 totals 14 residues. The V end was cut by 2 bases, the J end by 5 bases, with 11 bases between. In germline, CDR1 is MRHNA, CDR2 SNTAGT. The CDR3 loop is CASSDRGDRDTQYF. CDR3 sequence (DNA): TGTGCCAGCAGTGACAGGGGGGACAGAGATACGCAGTATTTT.

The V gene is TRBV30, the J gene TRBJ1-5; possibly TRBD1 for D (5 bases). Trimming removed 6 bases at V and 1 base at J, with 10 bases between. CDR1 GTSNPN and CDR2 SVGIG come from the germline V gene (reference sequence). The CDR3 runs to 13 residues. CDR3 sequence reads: CACSGGSNQPQHF. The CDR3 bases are TGTGCCTGCTCTGGGGGGAGCAATCAGCCCCAGCATTTT. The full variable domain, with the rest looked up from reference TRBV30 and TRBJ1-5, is SQTIHQWPATLVQPVGSPLSLECTVEGTSNPNLYWYRQAAGRGLQLLFYSVGIGQISSEVPQNLSASRPQDRQFILSSKKLLLSDSGFYLCACSGGSNQPQHFGDGTRLSIL.

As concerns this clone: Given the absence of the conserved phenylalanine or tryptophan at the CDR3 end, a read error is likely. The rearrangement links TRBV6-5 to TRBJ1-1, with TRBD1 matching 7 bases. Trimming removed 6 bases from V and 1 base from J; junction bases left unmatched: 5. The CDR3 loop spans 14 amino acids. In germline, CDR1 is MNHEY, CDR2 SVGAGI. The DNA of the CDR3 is TGTGCCAGCAGCCGGGGACAGTGGAACACTGAAGCTTTCCTT. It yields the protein CASSRGQWNTEAFL.

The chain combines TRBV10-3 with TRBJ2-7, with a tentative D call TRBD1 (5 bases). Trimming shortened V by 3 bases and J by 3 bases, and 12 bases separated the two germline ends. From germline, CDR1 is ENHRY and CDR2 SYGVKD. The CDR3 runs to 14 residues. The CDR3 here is CAISDYRKIYEQYF. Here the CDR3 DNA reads TGTGCCATCAGTGACTACAGGAAGATCTACGAGCAGTACTTC.

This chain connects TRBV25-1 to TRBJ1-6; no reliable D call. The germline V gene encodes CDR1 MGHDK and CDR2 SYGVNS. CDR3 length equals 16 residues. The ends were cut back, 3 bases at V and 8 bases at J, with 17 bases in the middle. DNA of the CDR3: TGTGCCAGCAGTGACGTCAGGTGGAACCCTGATTCACCCCTCCACTTT. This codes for CASSDVRWNPDSPLHF.

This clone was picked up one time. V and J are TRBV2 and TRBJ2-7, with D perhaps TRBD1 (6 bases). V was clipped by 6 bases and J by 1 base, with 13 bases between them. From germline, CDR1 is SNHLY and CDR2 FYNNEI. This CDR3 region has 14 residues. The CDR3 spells CASRKGQKSYEQYF. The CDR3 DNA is TGTGCCAGCAGGAAAGGACAGAAGTCCTACGAGCAGTACTTC.

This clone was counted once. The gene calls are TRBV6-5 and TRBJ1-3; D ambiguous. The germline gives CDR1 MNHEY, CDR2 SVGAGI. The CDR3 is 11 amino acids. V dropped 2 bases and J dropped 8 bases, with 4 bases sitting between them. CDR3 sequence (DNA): TGTGCCAGCAGTTACGCGGACACCATATATTTT. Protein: CASSYADTIYF.

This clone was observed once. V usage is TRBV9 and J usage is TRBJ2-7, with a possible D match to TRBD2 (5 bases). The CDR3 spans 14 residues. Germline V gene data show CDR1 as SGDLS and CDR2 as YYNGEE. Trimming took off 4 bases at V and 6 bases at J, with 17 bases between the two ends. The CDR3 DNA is TGTGCCAGCAGCTTAGGACTCGTCTCGGGCGAGCAGTACTTC. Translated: CASSLGLVSGEQYF.

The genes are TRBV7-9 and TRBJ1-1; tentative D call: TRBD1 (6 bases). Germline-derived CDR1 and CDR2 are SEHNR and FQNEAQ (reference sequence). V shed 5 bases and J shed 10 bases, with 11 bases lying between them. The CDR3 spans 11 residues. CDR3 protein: CASSPRTVAFF. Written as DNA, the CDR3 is TGTGCCAGCAGCCCGAGGACAGTAGCTTTCTTT.

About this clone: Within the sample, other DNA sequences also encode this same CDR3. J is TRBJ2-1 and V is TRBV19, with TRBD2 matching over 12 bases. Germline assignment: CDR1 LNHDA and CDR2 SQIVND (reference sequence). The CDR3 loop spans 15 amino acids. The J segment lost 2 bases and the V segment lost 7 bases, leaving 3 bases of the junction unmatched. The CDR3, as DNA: TGTGCCAGTACCGCTAGCGGGAGGGCCTACAATGAGCAGTTCTTC. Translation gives CASTASGRAYNEQFF.

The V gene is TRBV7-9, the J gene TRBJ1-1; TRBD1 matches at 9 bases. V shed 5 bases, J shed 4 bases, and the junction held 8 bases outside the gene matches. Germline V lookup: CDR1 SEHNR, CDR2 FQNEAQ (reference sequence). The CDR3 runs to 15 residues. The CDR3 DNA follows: TGTGCCAGCAGCGGACCGACAGGGGGGATCACTGAAGCTTTCTTT. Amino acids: CASSGPTGGITEAFF. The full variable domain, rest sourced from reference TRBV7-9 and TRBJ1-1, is DTGVSQNPRHKITKRGQNVTFRCDPISEHNRLYWYRQTLGQGPEFLTYFQNEAQLEKSRLLSDRFSAERPKGSFSTLEIQRTEQGDSAMYLCASSGPTGGITEAFFGQGTRLTVV.

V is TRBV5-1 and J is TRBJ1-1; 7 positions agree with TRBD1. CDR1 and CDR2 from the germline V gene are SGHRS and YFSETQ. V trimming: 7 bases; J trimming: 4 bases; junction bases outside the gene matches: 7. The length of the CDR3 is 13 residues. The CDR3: CASLPQGTTEAFF. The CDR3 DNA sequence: TGCGCCAGCTTACCACAGGGGACCACTGAAGCTTTCTTT.

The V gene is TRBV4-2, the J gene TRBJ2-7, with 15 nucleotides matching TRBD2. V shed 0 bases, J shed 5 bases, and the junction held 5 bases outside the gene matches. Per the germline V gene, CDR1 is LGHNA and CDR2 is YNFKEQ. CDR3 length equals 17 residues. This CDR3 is CASSQEGLAGGRHEQYF. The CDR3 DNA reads TGTGCCAGCAGCCAAGAAGGACTAGCGGGGGGGCGTCACGAGCAGTACTTC.

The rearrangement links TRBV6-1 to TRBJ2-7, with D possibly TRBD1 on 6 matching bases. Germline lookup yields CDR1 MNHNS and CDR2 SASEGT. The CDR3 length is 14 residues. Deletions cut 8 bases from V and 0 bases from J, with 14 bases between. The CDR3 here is CASWKGHSSYEQYF. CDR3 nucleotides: TGTGCCAGCTGGAAGGGACACAGCTCCTACGAGCAGTACTTC.